This record looks at one T cell receptor (beta chain) sequence and its context. Its specificity is unknown. Trimming took 0 bases from V and 5 from J, leaving 5 bases between them. Germline-derived CDR1 and CDR2 are SGHKS and YYEKEE (reference sequence). There are 13 residues in the CDR3. The sample originates from a study of CD8 T cells in ankylosing spondylitis. Study-wide results and limits: CD8+ by phenotype, disease-linked clones were relatively rare in peripheral blood. What appeared characteristic of ankylosing spondylitis blood was a TCR beta motif of under 10 highly homologous variants.

TCRdb ran MiXCR on the 5' RACE reads and lists one entry per CDR3 protein. This table has about 500,000 distinct CDR3 sequences, roughly 13% appearing once. This receptor was taken from a male donor with ankylosing spondylitis. The genes are TRBV5-5 and TRBJ2-2; D is undetermined. Sequenced material: blood, either unsorted or a sorted T cell fraction (not recorded which). The CDR3 reads CASSLGWTGELFF. The CDR3 nucleotides are TGTGCCAGCAGCTTGGGATGGACCGGGGAGCTGTTTTTT.